The 32 T cell receptor beta chains below all came from one sample that was sequenced in a study of cytomegalovirus exposure and HLA in healthy donors. PCR involved 60 Vbeta and 13 Jbeta primers. TCRdb keeps only in-frame clones here, not all; method: immunoSEQ multiplex PCR. Of about 190,000 clones in the sample, approximately 87% were seen once. The sample taken for sequencing was PBMCs. Every receptor here comes from a young man in good health and CMV-seronegative.

The rearrangement links TRBV6-1 to TRBJ2-3, with TRBD2 as a possible D gene (6 bases). Germline-derived CDR1 and CDR2 are MNHNS and SASEGT. Trimming shortened V by 3 bases and J by 1 base, and 11 bases separated the two germline ends. The CDR3 consists of 15 residues. CDR3 amino acids: CASSEGRWGTDTQYF. In DNA, the CDR3 is TGTGCCAGCAGTGAGGGGAGGTGGGGCACAGATACGCAGTATTTT.

This clone was recorded a few times. The chain recombines TRBV29-1 with TRBJ2-1; 11 bases align to TRBD2. V lost 5 bases, J lost 5 bases, and 5 bases stayed unmatched. The germline CDR1 and CDR2 sequences are SQVTM and ANQGSEA. The CDR3 is 14 residues long. CDR3: CSVLLAGAHNEQFF. The CDR3 DNA follows: TGCAGCGTTTTACTAGCGGGGGCCCACAATGAGCAGTTCTTC.

V usage is TRBV4-1 and J usage is TRBJ2-5; D gene unclear. This CDR3 spans 13 amino acids. Trimming removed 1 base at V and 4 bases at J, with 7 bases between. The germline V gene has CDR1 MGHRA and CDR2 YSYEKL. The chain's CDR3 is CASSQAPRETQYF. The CDR3 DNA reads as TGCGCCAGCAGCCAAGCCCCGCGAGAGACCCAGTACTTC.

The chain has TRBV27 and TRBJ2-4; 12 bases line up with TRBD1. The junction had 10 bases not matched to a gene; V was cut back by 5 bases and J by 8 bases. The CDR3 is 16 amino acids. Germline V gene data show CDR1 as MNHEY and CDR2 as SMNVEV (reference sequence). The CDR3 loop reads CASSLGTGGVLDIQYF. The DNA for the CDR3 is TGTGCCAGCAGTCTCGGGACAGGGGGCGTACTAGACATTCAGTACTTC.

The chain is built from TRBV29-1 and TRBJ2-7; 11 bases line up with TRBD1. The end of the DNA is better explained by TRBJ2-1, so the J call may be wrong. The CDR3 extends over 15 amino acids. In germline, CDR1 is SQVTM, CDR2 ANQGSEA. The CDR3 is CSVAGDRGRYNEQFF. The CDR3 DNA follows: TGCAGCGTCGCCGGGGACAGGGGGAGGTACAATGAGCAGTTCTTC.

The chain links TRBV13 to TRBJ1-2, with a tentative D call TRBD1 (6 bases). Trimming left V 3 bases short and J 3 bases short, with 14 bases between. The CDR3 contains 15 residues. The V gene's germline CDR1 is PRHDT and CDR2 FYEKMQ (reference sequence). The DNA of the CDR3 is TGTGCCAGCAGCTTGGGGGCCAGGAGCTACTATGGCTACACCTTC. This gives the protein CASSLGARSYYGYTF.

The chain is built from TRBV18 and TRBJ2-5, with D tentatively TRBD2 (5 bases). V lost 4 bases and J lost 5, with 17 bases in between. Germline lookup yields CDR1 KGHSH and CDR2 LQKENI. The CDR3 contains 15 residues. The CDR3 sequence is CASSLGHGRRETQYF. Here the CDR3 DNA reads TGTGCCAGCTCACTGGGTCACGGAAGGAGGGAGACCCAGTACTTC.

This chain connects TRBV18 to TRBJ2-7, with D tentatively TRBD2 (5 bases). Looked up from germline, CDR1 is KGHSH and CDR2 is LQKENI. V lost 3 bases to trimming and J lost 6 bases, with 15 bases between them. The CDR3 loop spans 14 amino acids. The CDR3 coding sequence is TGTGCCAGCTCACCGAACCCGTATGGGAGCGAGCAGTACTTC. It translates to CASSPNPYGSEQYF.

V is TRBV4-1 and J is TRBJ2-1; the D is unclear. Germline CDR1 and CDR2: MGHRA and YSYEKL. Trimming cost V 0 bases and J 4 bases, with 4 bases left between them. The CDR3 length is 13 residues. The CDR3 DNA reads as TGCGCCAGCAGCCAAGAGCGGTACAATGAGCAGTTCTTC. This encodes CASSQERYNEQFF.

The gene calls are TRBV7-8 and TRBJ2-7, with 9 bases identical to TRBD1. This CDR3 has 15 residues. V shed 1 base and J 5 bases; nucleotides not matched to a gene: 6. Germline V gene lookup returns CDR1 SGHVS and CDR2 FQNEAQ. The CDR3 protein is CASSLEGQGRDEQYF. CDR3 DNA: TGTGCCAGCAGCTTAGAGGGACAGGGACGTGACGAGCAGTACTTC.

The CDR3 sequence: CASSSTETYEQYF. CDR3 DNA: TGTGCCAGCAGCTCGACGGAGACCTACGAGCAGTACTTC. The chain employs TRBV7-2 and TRBJ2-7; D not certain. The V gene lost 4 bases and the J gene lost 2 bases, with 9 bases spanning the gap. The germline V gene has CDR1 SGHTA and CDR2 FQGNSA. The CDR3 spans 13 residues.

The chain is built from TRBV18 and TRBJ1-1, with a tentative D call TRBD1 (5 bases). Germline V gene sequence: CDR1 KGHSH, CDR2 LQKENI. V shed 0 bases and J shed 2 bases, with 16 bases lying between them. The CDR3 spans 17 residues. CDR3 nucleotide sequence: TGTGCCAGCTCACCACCGGCAATAATGACAGCTAACACTGAAGCTTTCTTT. This codes for CASSPPAIMTANTEAFF. Complete variable domain (other parts from reference TRBV18 and TRBJ1-1): NAGVMQNPRHLVRRRGQEARLRCSPMKGHSHVYWYRQLPEEGLKFMVYLQKENIIDESGMPKERFSAEFPKEGPSILRIQQVVRGDSAAYFCASSPPAIMTANTEAFFGQGTRLTVV.

V gene TRBV6-1 combines with J gene TRBJ2-7, with 7 bases matching TRBD1. Trimming removed 4 bases from V and 5 bases from J; junction bases left unmatched: 2. The CDR3 length is 12 residues. CDR1 and CDR2 (germline): MNHNS, SASEGT. CDR3 bases: TGTGCCAGCAGTGGGGACAGTAACGAGCAGTACTTC. This translates into CASSGDSNEQYF.

The rearrangement uses TRBV11-3 and TRBJ2-2, with D unresolved. This CDR3 has 16 amino acids. The V gene lost 1 base and the J gene lost 1 base, with 10 bases spanning the gap. Germline V gene sequence: CDR1 SGHNT, CDR2 YENEEA. The CDR3 DNA is TGTGCCAGCAGCTTAGTTGGGCCCAAGAACACCGGGGAGCTGTTTTTT. This codes for CASSLVGPKNTGELFF.

This clone appeared once. The chain employs TRBV7-9 and TRBJ2-3; 9 bases align to TRBD1. The CDR3 consists of 15 residues. V lost 6 bases, J lost 3 bases, and 7 bases stayed unmatched. The germline V gene encodes CDR1 SEHNR and CDR2 FQNEAQ (reference sequence). CDR3 region: CASSPGQGMTDTQYF. The CDR3 DNA follows: TGTGCCAGCAGTCCCGGACAGGGGATGACAGATACGCAGTATTTT.

V usage is TRBV6-4 and J usage is TRBJ1-1, with 7 bases that match TRBD1. V was pared by 6 bases and J by 0 bases, with 4 bases of the junction left unmatched. Germline V gene sequence: CDR1 MRHNA, CDR2 SNTAGT. There are 14 residues in the CDR3. CDR3 bases: TGTGCCAGCAGATCGGGACAGCTGAACACTGAAGCTTTCTTT. This translates into CASRSGQLNTEAFF.

The CDR3 reads CASSSQGSGTEAFF. CDR3 coding DNA: TGTGCCAGCAGCTCGCAGGGTTCGGGCACTGAAGCTTTCTTT. This rearrangement joins TRBV11-2 to TRBJ1-1; D is perhaps TRBD1 (5 bases). The CDR3 has 14 residues. The ends were cut back, 4 bases at V and 4 bases at J, with 13 bases in the middle. CDR1 is SGHAT, CDR2 FQNNGV, per germline.

The chain carries TRBV4-1 and TRBJ2-1; 9 nucleotides line up with TRBD1. CDR3 length equals 16 residues. In germline, CDR1 is MGHRA, CDR2 YSYEKL. J gave up 7 bases and V 2 bases, and 9 bases lay outside the gene matches. CDR3 residues: CASSQSPGQGGNEQFF. Written as DNA, the CDR3 is TGCGCCAGCAGCCAATCCCCGGGACAGGGTGGAAATGAGCAGTTCTTC.

The rearrangement uses TRBV11-2 and TRBJ2-7, with 10 bases aligning to TRBD1. After removal of 4 bases from V and 1 base from J, the junction contained 4 bases not matched to a gene. The CDR3 contains 15 residues. CDR1 SGHAT and CDR2 FQNNGV come from the germline V gene. CDR3 in DNA: TGTGCCAGCAGCTCCCGGGACAGGGGATCCTACGAGCAGTACTTC. As protein: CASSSRDRGSYEQYF.

This chain links TRBV28 with TRBJ1-2; 9 bases map to TRBD1. The length of the CDR3 is 13 residues. The J segment lost 7 bases and the V segment lost 6 bases, leaving 6 bases of the junction unmatched. CDR1 is MDHEN and CDR2 is SYDVKM in the germline V gene. This CDR3 reads CASRNRGQGGYTF. The CDR3 DNA reads TGTGCCAGCAGAAACAGGGGGCAGGGTGGCTACACCTTC.

The chain links TRBV6-6 to TRBJ1-2; D gene ambiguous. Germline lookup yields CDR1 MNHNY and CDR2 SVGAGI (reference sequence). This CDR3 has 13 residues. V lost 6 bases, J lost 4 bases, and 12 bases lay in between. The CDR3 sequence: CASRTSEGYGYTF. The CDR3 DNA sequence: TGTGCCAGCAGGACATCCGAGGGCTATGGCTACACCTTC.

V gene TRBV29-1 combines with J gene TRBJ2-1, with 10 positions matching TRBD2. The CDR3 covers 14 residues. Germline values: CDR1 SQVTM, CDR2 ANQGSEA. V lost 6 bases to trimming and J lost 3 bases; unmatched junction nucleotides: 5. The CDR3 region has the DNA TGCAGCGTGGGAGGACTAGCGGTCTACAATGAGCAGTTCTTC. Residues: CSVGGLAVYNEQFF.

The chain carries TRBV28 and TRBJ2-1, with a possible D match to TRBD1 (6 bases). Germline CDR1 is MDHEN and CDR2 is SYDVKM. V lost 7 bases to trimming and J lost 5 bases, with 18 bases between them. CDR3 length equals 15 residues. The CDR3 reads CASTQGPGQDNEQFF. CDR3 DNA sequence: TGTGCCAGCACCCAAGGGCCGGGACAAGACAATGAGCAGTTCTTC.

The chain links TRBV28 to TRBJ2-4; TRBD2 matches 9 bases. V lost 3 bases, J lost 0 bases, and 9 bases stayed unmatched. CDR3 length equals 18 residues. Per the germline V gene, CDR1 is MDHEN and CDR2 is SYDVKM. Here the CDR3 reads CASSLGLAGLLAKNIQYF. As DNA, the CDR3 is TGTGCCAGCAGTTTGGGGCTAGCGGGGCTACTAGCCAAAAACATTCAGTACTTC.

J is TRBJ2-2 and V is TRBV7-8; D remains ambiguous. V gave up 4 bases and J gave up 3 bases, with 9 bases separating them. The germline V gene has CDR1 SGHVS and CDR2 FQNEAQ. CDR3 length: 14 amino acids. This CDR3 reads CASSSSDYTGELFF. In DNA, the CDR3 is TGTGCCAGCAGCTCATCTGACTACACCGGGGAGCTGTTTTTT.

The V call is TRBV15, the J call TRBJ1-5; 8 nucleotides agree with TRBD1. There are 17 residues in the CDR3. With 4 bases clipped from V and 5 bases from J, the junction kept 13 bases outside the gene matches. Per the germline V gene, CDR1 is LNHNV and CDR2 is YYDKDF (reference sequence). CDR3 DNA sequence: TGTGCCACCAGCAATAATGCCTTGACAGGGGTGGATCAGCCCCAGCATTTT. Its translation is CATSNNALTGVDQPQHF.

The J gene is TRBJ1-1, the V gene TRBV11-2, with D possibly matching TRBD1 (5 bases). Trimming shortened V by 3 bases and J by 6 bases, and 11 bases separated the two germline ends. Germline V gene data show CDR1 as SGHAT and CDR2 as FQNNGV. The CDR3 has 13 amino acids. CDR3 amino acids: CASSLGLSSEAFF. CDR3 DNA sequence: TGTGCCAGCAGCTTGGGACTTTCCTCTGAAGCTTTCTTT. Full variable domain (missing parts from reference TRBV11-2 and TRBJ1-1): EAGVAQSPRYKIIEKRQSVAFWCNPISGHATLYWYQQILGQGPKLLIQFQNNGVVDDSQLPKDRFSAERLKGVDSTLKIQPAKLEDSAVYLCASSLGLSSEAFFGQGTRLTVV.

The rearrangement uses TRBV28 and TRBJ1-1, with D hard to call. The length of the CDR3 is 13 residues. CDR1 is MDHEN, CDR2 SYDVKM, per germline. V was cut by 5 bases and J by 3 bases, with 10 bases left in between. CDR3 amino acids: CASSIYADTEAFF. The CDR3 nucleotides are TGTGCCAGCAGTATCTACGCGGACACTGAAGCTTTCTTT. The full variable domain, rest sourced from reference TRBV28 and TRBJ1-1, is DVKVTQSSRYLVKRTGEKVFLECVQDMDHENMFWYRQDPGLGLRLIYFSYDVKMKEKGDIPEGYSVSREKKERFSLILESASTNQTSMYLCASSIYADTEAFFGQGTRLTVV.

The chain carries TRBV5-5 and TRBJ2-7; TRBD1 is a possible D gene (6 bases). Trimming took off 1 base at V and 0 bases at J, with 17 bases between the two ends. The CDR3 runs 17 residues. From germline, CDR1 is SGHKS and CDR2 YYEKEE (reference sequence). The CDR3 DNA is TGTGCCAGCAGCTTGAAGGGACACCAGGCCAACTCCTACGAGCAGTACTTC. Translating it yields CASSLKGHQANSYEQYF.

J is TRBJ2-5 and V is TRBV14; TRBD2 matches 9 bases. The CDR3 totals 17 residues. Germline V gene sequence: CDR1 SGHDN, CDR2 FVKESK. The V gene end was trimmed by 1 base and the J gene end by 1 base; junction bases not matched to a gene: 7. CDR3 loop: CASSQATKREVQETQYF. The CDR3 bases are TGTGCCAGCAGCCAAGCTACCAAGCGGGAGGTCCAAGAGACCCAGTACTTC. Using reference TRBV14 and TRBJ2-5 for the parts outside the CDR3, the full variable domain is EAGVTQFPSHSVIEKGQTVTLRCDPISGHDNLYWYRRVMGKEIKFLLHFVKESKQDESGMPNNRFLAERTGGTYSTLKVQPAELEDSGVYFCASSQATKREVQETQYFGPGTRLLVL.

This clone was detected once. The chain links TRBV2 to TRBJ2-3; 8 bases fit TRBD1. Germline CDR1 and CDR2: SNHLY and FYNNEI. Unmatched junction bases numbered 3, after V lost 4 bases and J lost 0 bases. This CDR3 region has 15 residues. CDR3 DNA: TGTGCCAGCAGTGGGACAGGGACTAGCACAGATACGCAGTATTTT. Its protein is CASSGTGTSTDTQYF.

The chain joins TRBV28 to TRBJ1-2, with a possible D match to TRBD1 (5 bases). Trimming took 4 bases from V and 4 from J, leaving 16 bases between them. CDR1 and CDR2 (germline): MDHEN, SYDVKM. The CDR3 spans 15 residues. The CDR3 DNA is TGTGCCAGCAGTTCCGGGGGGGAAGGAGGCTATGGCTACACCTTC. Its translation is CASSSGGEGGYGYTF.